One T cell receptor beta chain is described in this entry. Time point meaning: blood at routine non-recurrence follow-up after resection. One entry per CDR3 protein, called by TCRdb with MiXCR from the 5' RACE reads. This table holds about 100,000 distinct CDR3 sequences, just under 20% found once. This entry belongs to a study of spatial heterogeneity in lung cancer. Overall study context: Researchers sequenced follow-up PBMC samples if they had them, and these came a median of roughly 24 months after resection.

CDR1 SQVTM and CDR2 ANQGSEA come from the germline V gene. The CDR3 extends over 13 amino acids. Trimming cost V 5 bases and J 6 bases; bases outside gene matches: 8. This chain connects TRBV29-1 to TRBJ2-7, with 9 nucleotides matching TRBD1. The source of this sequence is a male donor with early-stage non-small cell lung cancer. The sequencing used PBMCs, collected at follow-up. CDR3 region: CSVSGTGFSEQYF. Here the CDR3 DNA reads TGCAGCGTTTCCGGGACAGGGTTTTCCGAGCAGTACTTC.